Presented here are 7 T cell receptor beta chains from one specimen sequenced in a study of cytomegalovirus exposure and HLA in healthy donors. Both 60 Vbeta primers and 13 Jbeta primers went into the PCR. Repertoires were generated with immunoSEQ multiplex PCR, while TCRdb's copy carries only in-frame clones and drops some. Of roughly 65,000 clones detected, around 62% appear once; the ten largest clones hold around a sixth. Sample: PBMCs. The source of these receptors is a man between 35 and 55 years old in good health and CMV-seropositive.

This sequence joins TRBV4-3 and TRBJ2-1; TRBD1 agrees at 7 bases. The CDR3 covers 13 residues. In germline, CDR1 is LGHNA, CDR2 YSLEER. V trimming: 4 bases; J trimming: 4 bases; junction bases outside the gene matches: 1. This CDR3 is CASSPDRYNEQFF. CDR3 in DNA: TGCGCCAGCAGCCCGGACAGGTACAATGAGCAGTTCTTC.

This clone was observed a handful of times. This rearrangement joins TRBV9 to TRBJ1-6; 8 nucleotides agree with TRBD1. Trimming took 4 bases from V and 6 from J; bases not matched to a gene: 6. The CDR3 is 15 amino acids. Germline assignment: CDR1 SGDLS and CDR2 YYNGEE. The CDR3 bases are TGTGCCAGCAGCCAGCGGACAGGGCCTAATTCACCCCTCCACTTT. Its translation is CASSQRTGPNSPLHF.

The chain is built from TRBV14 and TRBJ2-7, with 8 bases lining up with TRBD1. The junction had 14 bases not matched to a gene; V was cut back by 1 base and J by 0 bases. Germline-derived CDR1 and CDR2 are SGHDN and FVKESK. The length of the CDR3 is 19 residues. CDR3 nucleotides: TGTGCCAGCAGCCAAGCAAGGGTCTTCGAGGACAGGGTCTCCTACGAGCAGTACTTC. Translation gives CASSQARVFEDRVSYEQYF.

The chain combines TRBV19 with TRBJ1-5; 7 nucleotides align to TRBD1. J gave up 0 bases and V 6 bases, and 8 bases lay outside the gene matches. The CDR3 sequence is 16 residues long. From germline, CDR1 is LNHDA and CDR2 SQIVND (reference sequence). This chain's CDR3 is CASRLRGQGSNQPQHF. The CDR3, as DNA: TGTGCCAGTAGGCTTAGGGGGCAAGGTAGCAATCAGCCCCAGCATTTT.

This clone appeared a few times. CDR3 nucleotides: TGCGCCAGCAGTGAGCGCCGAGCGGGGGGCTTTCACAATGAGCAGTTCTTC. It codes for CASSERRAGGFHNEQFF. V gene TRBV10-2 combines with J gene TRBJ2-1; 9 bases align to TRBD2. Looked up from germline, CDR1 is WSHSY and CDR2 is SAAADI. The CDR3 spans 17 residues. V shed 2 bases, J shed 5 bases, and the junction held 10 bases outside the gene matches.

The chain employs TRBV9 and TRBJ2-1; TRBD2 matches 7 bases. With 2 bases clipped from V and 3 bases from J, the junction kept 8 bases outside the gene matches. Germline CDR1 and CDR2: SGDLS and YYNGEE. The CDR3 runs to 16 residues. The CDR3 coding sequence is TGTGCCAGCAGCGTTCGAAGTTGGGACTACTACAATGAGCAGTTCTTC. It translates to CASSVRSWDYYNEQFF.

The chain combines TRBV7-9 with TRBJ2-1, with TRBD2 identical over 11 bases. The CDR3 covers 16 residues. Looked up from germline, CDR1 is SEHNR and CDR2 is FQNEAQ (reference sequence). J gave up 2 bases and V 6 bases, and 6 bases lay outside the gene matches. DNA for the CDR3: TGTGCCAGCAGTAGCGGGAGGGCCGTTCCCTACAATGAGCAGTTCTTC. Protein sequence: CASSSGRAVPYNEQFF.